The T cell receptor (beta chain) under discussion was sequenced for a study of persistence of HIV-infected CD4 T cells. Study-wide results and limits: Proviral oligoclonality tracked with TCR oligoclonality within the same sorted cells.

This was the immunoSEQ version 4 assay in survey mode. TCRdb's copy holds only in-frame clones and misses some; the assay was immunoSEQ multiplex PCR. The table has over 40,000 clones, more than 75% seen once. Cells were stimulated with overlapping HIV-1 Gag 15-mer peptides. Sorted nonresponding memory CD4+ T cells were CD40L-negative, CD69-negative, CD45RO-high. PBMCs were depleted of CD8+ T cells before stimulation. The CDR3 is made up of 13 amino acids. Germline V gene data show CDR1 as MNHEY and CDR2 as SVGAGI. The V end lost 2 bases, the J end lost 7 bases, and 9 bases lay between the germline ends. With respect to this clone: No antigen is known for it.

This TCR came from an adult man with HIV who was CMV-seropositive. The material sequenced was CD4+ T cells sorted from PBMCs after approximately 20-hour stimulation, taken from a patient who received antiretroviral therapy. The genes are TRBV6-5 and TRBJ1-5, with D possibly TRBD1 on 6 matching bases. CDR3 loop: CASSYNREQPQHF. DNA for the CDR3: TGTGCCAGCAGTTACAACAGGGAACAGCCCCAGCATTTT.